This T cell receptor (beta chain) was recovered during a study of shared clonotypes between healthy human individuals. Sequenced by immunoSEQ multiplex PCR; TCRdb stores in-frame clones only, minus some. The repertoire holds roughly 2.2 million clones, with roughly 93% as singletons. J was trimmed by 0 bases and V by 4 bases; bases with no gene match: 2. The length of the CDR3 is 15 residues. Germline V CDR1 and CDR2: MGHDK, SYGVNS. This clonotype originated in a young man in good health. Some clones in this sample may be carry-over from other donors' samples. The V gene is TRBV25-1, the J gene TRBJ1-1; TRBD1 aligns across 10 bases. Source material: naive CD4+ T cells from PBMCs. Documented subset: CD45RA+ positively selected. The CDR3 protein is CASSGQGAMNTEAFF. For the CDR3, the DNA is TGTGCCAGCAGTGGACAGGGGGCCATGAACACTGAAGCTTTCTTT. Drawing the rest from reference TRBV25-1 and TRBJ1-1, the complete variable domain is EADIYQTPRYLVIGTGKKITLECSQTMGHDKMYWYQQDPGMELHLIHYSYGVNSTEKGDLSSESTVSRIRTEHFPLTLESARPSHTSQYLCASSGQGAMNTEAFFGQGTRLTVV.